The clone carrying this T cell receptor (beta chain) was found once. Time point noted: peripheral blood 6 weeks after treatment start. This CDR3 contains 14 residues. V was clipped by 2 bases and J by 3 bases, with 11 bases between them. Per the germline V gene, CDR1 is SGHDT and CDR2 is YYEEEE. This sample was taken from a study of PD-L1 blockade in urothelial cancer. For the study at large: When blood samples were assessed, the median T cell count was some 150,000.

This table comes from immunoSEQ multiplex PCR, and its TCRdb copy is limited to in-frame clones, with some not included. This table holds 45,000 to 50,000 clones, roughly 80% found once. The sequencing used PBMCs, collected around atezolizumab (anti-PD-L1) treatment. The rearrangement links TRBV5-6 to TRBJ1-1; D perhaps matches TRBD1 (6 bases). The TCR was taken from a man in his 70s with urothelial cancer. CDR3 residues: CASSLGGGDTEAFF. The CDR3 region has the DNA TGTGCCAGCAGCTTAGGGGGGGGTGACACTGAAGCTTTCTTT.